Reported below is one T cell receptor (beta chain). The antigen remains undetermined. This record comes from a study of beta chain features in type 1 diabetes. Whole-study results and caveats: Researchers reported that naive, central memory and Treg TCRB repertoires appeared more similar in patients than in healthy donors. TCRB rearrangement may or may not be influenced by HLA type; here this remained unresolved. Shorter templates might be favored by PCR, and equally so in patients and in controls.

V was pared by 7 bases and J by 3 bases, with 12 bases between. Germline CDR1 MNHNY, CDR2 SVGAGI (reference sequence). The CDR3 contains 13 residues. The single heparinised draw taken from each donor contained roughly 100 mL of blood on average. The whole isolated RNA underwent reverse transcription, so sequencing captured expressed TCRB transcripts. Libraries were prepared by immunoSEQ multiplex PCR; TCRdb keeps only in-frame clonotypes and omits some of them. The sample includes hundreds of thousands of clones, around 28% seen only once; the top ten take 0.06% to 0.07%. Sequencing was done on a sample of naive CD4+ T cells from blood. The receptor's source is a man aged 18 to 35 in good health. This sequence joins TRBV6-6 and TRBJ1-2, with D uncertain. The DNA for the CDR3 is TGTGCCAGCACCCCGGGGAGGCACTATGGCTACACCTTC. Protein sequence: CASTPGRHYGYTF.